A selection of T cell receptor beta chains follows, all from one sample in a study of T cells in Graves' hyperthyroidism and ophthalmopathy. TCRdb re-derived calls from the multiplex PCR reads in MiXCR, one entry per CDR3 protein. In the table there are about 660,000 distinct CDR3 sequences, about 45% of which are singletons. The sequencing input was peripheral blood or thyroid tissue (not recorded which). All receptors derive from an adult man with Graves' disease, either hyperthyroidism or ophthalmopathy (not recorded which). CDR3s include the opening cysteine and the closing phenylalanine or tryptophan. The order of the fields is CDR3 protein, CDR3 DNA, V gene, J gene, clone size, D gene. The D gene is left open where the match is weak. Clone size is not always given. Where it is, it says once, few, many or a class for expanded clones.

CDR3aa: CASSYAQGSGGSEQYF
CDR3nt: TGTGCCAGCAGTTACGCACAGGGGAGCGGAGGGAGCGAGCAGTACTTC
v_gene: TRBV10-3
j_gene: TRBJ2-7
abundance: .
d_gene: .

CDR3aa: CASSLDGYSSPLHF
CDR3nt: TGTGCCAGCAGTTTGGACGGCTATAGTTCACCCCTCCACTTT
v_gene: TRBV12-3/TRBV12-4
j_gene: TRBJ1-6
abundance: .
d_gene: .

CDR3aa: CASKEREVGGLNYGYTF
CDR3nt: TGCGCCAGCAAGGAGCGGGAAGTGGGTGGCCTTAACTATGGCTACACCTTC
v_gene: TRBV7-9
j_gene: TRBJ1-2
abundance: .
d_gene: .

CDR3aa: CASSFDRVTANEKLFF
CDR3nt: TGTGCCAGCAGCTTCGACAGGGTTACGGCTAATGAAAAACTGTTTTTT
v_gene: TRBV11-1
j_gene: TRBJ1-4
abundance: .
d_gene: TRBD1

CDR3aa: CASSDSADSYEQYF
CDR3nt: TGCGCCAGCAGTGATTCGGCGGACTCCTACGAGCAGTACTTC
v_gene: TRBV10-2
j_gene: TRBJ2-7
abundance: many
d_gene: .

CDR3aa: CASSLVGGGSPLHF
CDR3nt: TGCGCCAGCAGCTTGGTGGGCGGGGGCTCACCCCTCCACTTT
v_gene: TRBV5-1
j_gene: TRBJ1-6
abundance: many
d_gene: .

CDR3aa: CASSIPLWSTEAFF
CDR3nt: TGTGCCAGTAGTATCCCTCTATGGTCCACTGAAGCTTTCTTT
v_gene: TRBV19
j_gene: TRBJ1-1
abundance: .
d_gene: .

CDR3aa: CASSHRGLIPYEQYF
CDR3nt: TGTGCCAGCAGTCACAGGGGGCTTATACCCTACGAGCAGTACTTC
v_gene: TRBV6-5
j_gene: TRBJ2-7
abundance: many
d_gene: TRBD1

CDR3aa: CSAGGAGRYEKLFF
CDR3nt: TGCAGTGCTGGGGGGGCAGGCCGCTATGAAAAACTGTTTTTT
v_gene: TRBV20-1
j_gene: TRBJ1-4
abundance: .
d_gene: .

CDR3aa: CASSPGLVTFYEQYF
CDR3nt: TGTGCCAGCAGCCCGGGACTAGTGACCTTCTACGAGCAGTACTTC
v_gene: TRBV6-6
j_gene: TRBJ2-7
abundance: few
d_gene: TRBD2

CDR3aa: CSASGGISSGNTIYF
CDR3nt: TGCAGTGCGTCAGGGGGGATTAGCTCTGGAAACACCATATATTTT
v_gene: TRBV20-1
j_gene: TRBJ1-3
abundance: few
d_gene: TRBD1

CDR3aa: CSAGRAAKTQYF
CDR3nt: TGCAGCGCGGGACGGGCGGCGAAGACCCAGTACTTC
v_gene: TRBV29-1
j_gene: TRBJ2-5
abundance: .
d_gene: .

CDR3aa: CSVKKSGDSGPEAFF
CDR3nt: TGCAGCGTTAAAAAAAGTGGGGACTCGGGCCCTGAAGCTTTCTTT
v_gene: TRBV29-1
j_gene: TRBJ1-1
abundance: many
d_gene: .

CDR3aa: CASSLGTGRGTEAFF
CDR3nt: TGTGCCAGCAGCTTAGGAACAGGGAGGGGCACTGAAGCTTTCTTT
v_gene: TRBV7-6
j_gene: TRBJ1-1
abundance: many
d_gene: .

CDR3aa: CASSTGTGVGQPQHF
CDR3nt: TGTGCCAGCAGCACCGGGACTGGGGTAGGTCAGCCCCAGCATTTT
v_gene: TRBV2
j_gene: TRBJ1-5
abundance: .
d_gene: .

CDR3aa: CASSLIGDPTYEKLFF
CDR3nt: TGTGCCAGCAGCTTAATAGGGGATCCAACTTATGAAAAACTGTTTTTT
v_gene: TRBV7-9
j_gene: TRBJ1-4
abundance: .
d_gene: .

CDR3aa: CSARWAGTGTEAFF
CDR3nt: TGCAGTGCTAGATGGGCAGGGACGGGAACTGAAGCTTTCTTT
v_gene: TRBV20-1
j_gene: TRBJ1-1
abundance: .
d_gene: .

CDR3aa: CAISAVVGKLFF
CDR3nt: TGTGCCATCAGTGCGGTGGTGGGGAAACTGTTTTTT
v_gene: TRBV10-3
j_gene: TRBJ1-4
abundance: .
d_gene: .

CDR3aa: CSTGALLGYTF
CDR3nt: TGCAGCACAGGGGCACTTTTGGGCTACACCTTC
v_gene: TRBV29-1
j_gene: TRBJ1-2
abundance: few
d_gene: TRBD1

CDR3aa: CASSLSMASGATGELFF
CDR3nt: TGCGCCAGCAGCTTGAGTATGGCTAGCGGGGCCACCGGGGAGCTGTTTTTT
v_gene: TRBV5-1
j_gene: TRBJ2-2
abundance: .
d_gene: TRBD2

CDR3aa: CASSRLGAVAEQYF
CDR3nt: TGTGCCAGCAGCCGACTGGGGGCGGTCGCCGAGCAGTACTTC
v_gene: TRBV24-1
j_gene: TRBJ2-7
abundance: .
d_gene: .

CDR3aa: CASSIRAGLETQYF
CDR3nt: TGTGCCAGCAGCATCCGGGCGGGGTTGGAGACCCAGTACTTC
v_gene: TRBV9
j_gene: TRBJ2-5
abundance: .
d_gene: .

CDR3aa: CASSEARVYGEAFF
CDR3nt: TGTGCCAGCAGTGAAGCGCGGGTATACGGTGAAGCTTTCTTT
v_gene: TRBV2
j_gene: TRBJ1-1
abundance: .
d_gene: .

CDR3aa: CSATGTSGFYEQYF
CDR3nt: TGCAGCGCTACCGGGACTAGCGGATTTTACGAGCAGTACTTC
v_gene: TRBV29-1
j_gene: TRBJ2-7
abundance: once
d_gene: TRBD2

CDR3aa: CSLEFNRGNSPLHF
CDR3nt: TGCAGCTTGGAATTCAACAGGGGGAATTCACCCCTCCACTTT
v_gene: TRBV29-1
j_gene: TRBJ1-6
abundance: .
d_gene: TRBD1

CDR3aa: CAISDFGTSGYTF
CDR3nt: TGTGCCATCAGTGATTTCGGGACGTCAGGCTACACCTTC
v_gene: TRBV10-3
j_gene: TRBJ1-2
abundance: .
d_gene: .

CDR3aa: CAVSTTGGHNTEAFF
CDR3nt: TGTGCCGTCAGTACCACAGGGGGCCATAACACTGAAGCTTTCTTT
v_gene: TRBV10-3
j_gene: TRBJ1-1
abundance: .
d_gene: TRBD1

CDR3aa: CASSGDRPGNQPQHF
CDR3nt: TGTGCCAGCAGTGGGGACAGGCCTGGCAATCAGCCCCAGCATTTT
v_gene: TRBV7-2
j_gene: TRBJ1-5
abundance: few
d_gene: TRBD1

CDR3aa: CSAPGQGENEQYF
CDR3nt: TGCAGTGCGCCGGGACAGGGGGAAAACGAGCAGTACTTC
v_gene: TRBV20-1
j_gene: TRBJ2-7
abundance: many
d_gene: TRBD1

CDR3aa: CASSWGTASTEAFF
CDR3nt: TGCGCCAGCAGCTGGGGTACGGCCTCCACTGAAGCTTTCTTT
v_gene: TRBV5-1
j_gene: TRBJ1-1
abundance: many
d_gene: .

CDR3aa: CASSETREQFF
CDR3nt: TGTGCCAGCAGTGAAACAAGGGAGCAGTTCTTC
v_gene: TRBV2
j_gene: TRBJ2-1
abundance: few
d_gene: .

CDR3aa: CASNGPGYEQYF
CDR3nt: TGTGCCAGCAACGGACCTGGCTACGAGCAGTACTTC
v_gene: TRBV9
j_gene: TRBJ2-7
abundance: .
d_gene: .

CDR3aa: CASSPGQGEIEQYF
CDR3nt: TGTGCCAGCTCACCGGGACAGGGGGAGATCGAGCAGTACTTC
v_gene: TRBV6-2/TRBV6-3
j_gene: TRBJ2-7
abundance: .
d_gene: TRBD1

CDR3aa: CASSSGTGLYGYTF
CDR3nt: TGTGCCAGCAGCTCCGGGACAGGGCTCTATGGCTACACCTTC
v_gene: TRBV7-8
j_gene: TRBJ1-2
abundance: .
d_gene: TRBD1

CDR3aa: CSVMGQRNTEAFF
CDR3nt: TGCAGCGTGATGGGACAGCGGAACACTGAAGCTTTCTTT
v_gene: TRBV29-1
j_gene: TRBJ1-1
abundance: many
d_gene: TRBD1

CDR3aa: CSASDSVMDTF
CDR3nt: TGCAGTGCTTCGGACAGCGTTATGGACACCTTC
v_gene: TRBV20-1
j_gene: TRBJ1-2
abundance: few
d_gene: .

CDR3aa: CASNKQPQHF
CDR3nt: TGTGCCAGTAACAAGCAGCCCCAGCATTTT
v_gene: TRBV19
j_gene: TRBJ1-5
abundance: .
d_gene: .

CDR3aa: CSVEGTGYTF
CDR3nt: TGCAGCGTTGAAGGGACAGGCTACACCTTC
v_gene: TRBV29-1
j_gene: TRBJ1-2
abundance: .
d_gene: .

CDR3aa: CASSLASGGTYEQYF
CDR3nt: TGCGCCAGCAGCTTGGCCAGCGGGGGGACCTACGAGCAGTACTTC
v_gene: TRBV5-1
j_gene: TRBJ2-7
abundance: .
d_gene: TRBD2

CDR3aa: CASSPEGVYEETQYF
CDR3nt: TGCGCCAGCAGCCCGGAGGGGGTTTACGAAGAGACCCAGTACTTC
v_gene: TRBV5-1
j_gene: TRBJ2-5
abundance: .
d_gene: .

CDR3aa: CAISGDRDTEAFF
CDR3nt: TGTGCCATCAGTGGGGACAGGGACACTGAAGCTTTCTTT
v_gene: TRBV10-3
j_gene: TRBJ1-1
abundance: .
d_gene: TRBD1

CDR3aa: CASKRGGNTEAFF
CDR3nt: TGTGCCAGCAAAAGGGGAGGGAACACTGAAGCTTTCTTT
v_gene: TRBV6-1
j_gene: TRBJ1-1
abundance: .
d_gene: .

CDR3aa: CASSLERARETQYF
CDR3nt: TGTGCCAGCAGCTTAGAACGAGCACGGGAGACCCAGTACTTC
v_gene: TRBV7-9
j_gene: TRBJ2-5
abundance: many
d_gene: .

CDR3aa: CASSLAPDSGTGETQYF
CDR3nt: TGTGCCAGCAGCTTAGCGCCGGATAGCGGGACAGGGGAGACCCAGTACTTC
v_gene: TRBV7-3
j_gene: TRBJ2-5
abundance: .
d_gene: .

CDR3aa: CASSAGQILGYGYTF
CDR3nt: TGTGCCAGCAGTGCGGGACAGATACTTGGCTATGGCTACACCTTC
v_gene: TRBV6-5
j_gene: TRBJ1-2
abundance: few
d_gene: TRBD1

CDR3aa: CASSYSLDTGELFF
CDR3nt: TGTGCCAGCAGTTACTCTTTGGACACCGGGGAGCTGTTTTTT
v_gene: TRBV6-5
j_gene: TRBJ2-2
abundance: many
d_gene: .

CDR3aa: CSVEGTENTEAFF
CDR3nt: TGCAGCGTTGAGGGCACGGAGAACACTGAAGCTTTCTTT
v_gene: TRBV29-1
j_gene: TRBJ1-1
abundance: few
d_gene: .

CDR3aa: CASSLERLDLYNEQYF
CDR3nt: TGTGCCAGCAGCTTAGAACGCCTAGATTTGTACAATGAGCAGTACTTC
v_gene: TRBV7-2
j_gene: TRBJ2-7
abundance: .
d_gene: .

CDR3aa: CAISGQGNGYTF
CDR3nt: TGTGCCATCTCGGGACAGGGGAACGGCTACACCTTC
v_gene: TRBV10-3
j_gene: TRBJ1-2
abundance: .
d_gene: TRBD1

CDR3aa: CSAVRSGVLETQYF
CDR3nt: TGCAGTGCCGTCCGTAGCGGGGTTCTGGAGACCCAGTACTTC
v_gene: TRBV20-1
j_gene: TRBJ2-5
abundance: .
d_gene: TRBD2

CDR3aa: CSALSTPYGYTF
CDR3nt: TGCAGTGCCCTCTCAACTCCCTATGGCTACACCTTC
v_gene: TRBV20-1
j_gene: TRBJ1-2
abundance: many
d_gene: .

CDR3aa: CSVEDQEDRVFYGYTF
CDR3nt: TGCAGCGTTGAAGATCAGGAGGACAGGGTATTCTATGGCTACACCTTC
v_gene: TRBV29-1
j_gene: TRBJ1-2
abundance: .
d_gene: TRBD1

CDR3aa: CSVARDRPNEKLFF
CDR3nt: TGCAGCGTTGCCCGGGACAGACCTAATGAAAAACTGTTTTTT
v_gene: TRBV29-1
j_gene: TRBJ1-4
abundance: .
d_gene: TRBD1

CDR3aa: CASSYSSPSGELFF
CDR3nt: TGTGCCAGCAGTTACTCCTCGCCTTCCGGGGAGCTGTTTTTT
v_gene: TRBV6-5
j_gene: TRBJ2-2
abundance: .
d_gene: .

CDR3aa: CSVEDVGGSEAFF
CDR3nt: TGCAGCGTTGAAGATGTTGGGGGTTCTGAAGCTTTCTTT
v_gene: TRBV29-1
j_gene: TRBJ1-1
abundance: .
d_gene: .